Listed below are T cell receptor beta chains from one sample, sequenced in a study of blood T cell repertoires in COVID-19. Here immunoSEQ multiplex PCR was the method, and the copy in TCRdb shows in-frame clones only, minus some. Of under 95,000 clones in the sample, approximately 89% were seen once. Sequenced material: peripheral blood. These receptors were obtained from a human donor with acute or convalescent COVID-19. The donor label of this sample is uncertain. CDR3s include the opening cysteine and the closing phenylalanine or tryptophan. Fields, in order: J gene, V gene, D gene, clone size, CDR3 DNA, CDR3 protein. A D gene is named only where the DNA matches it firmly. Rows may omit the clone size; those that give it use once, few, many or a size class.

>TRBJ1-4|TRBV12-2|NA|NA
TGTGCAAGTCGCACCGCACAGGGGTATTTTCCCGGAAAACTGTTTTTT
CASRTAQGYFPGKLFF
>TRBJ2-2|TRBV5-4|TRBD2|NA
TGTGCCAGCAGCAAAGGACTAGCGGGGGGAATCGGCGGGGAGCTGTTTTTT
CASSKGLAGGIGGELFF
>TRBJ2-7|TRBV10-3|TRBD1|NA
TGTGCCATCAGTGAGGGACAGGGCTTATCCAGCGAGCAGTACTTC
CAISEGQGLSSEQYF
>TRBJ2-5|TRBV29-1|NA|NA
TGCAGCGGAGGAGAGGGGGACCAAGAGACCCAGTACTTC
CSGGEGDQETQYF
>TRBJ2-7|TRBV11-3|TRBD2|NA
TGTGCCAGCAGCCACGGGAGCGGGGGCTCCTACGAGCAGTACTTC
CASSHGSGGSYEQYF
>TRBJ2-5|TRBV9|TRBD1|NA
TGTGCCAGCAGCTCCGGCCTTGGGACAGGGGGCGGTCAAGAGACCCAGTACTTC
CASSSGLGTGGGQETQYF
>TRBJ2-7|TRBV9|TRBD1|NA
TGTGCCAGCAGCGTAGGGACAGGGGGTTTTTACGAGCAGTACTTC
CASSVGTGGFYEQYF
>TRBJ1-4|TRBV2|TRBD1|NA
TGTGCCAGCAGTGATCAGGGGGCGGCTAATGAAAAACTGTTTTTT
CASSDQGAANEKLFF
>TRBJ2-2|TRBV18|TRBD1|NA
TGTGCCAGCTCACCCCGGGCCGGACAGGGAAACACCGGGGAGCTGTTTTTT
CASSPRAGQGNTGELFF
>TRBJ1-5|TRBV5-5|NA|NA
TGTGCCAGCAGCTTAGGCATCCGAGGCGGCAATCAGCCCCAGCATTTT
CASSLGIRGGNQPQHF
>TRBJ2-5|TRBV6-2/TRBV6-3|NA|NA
TGTGCCAGCAGTTATAGCCAGGGCTGGGAGACCCAGTACTTC
CASSYSQGWETQYF
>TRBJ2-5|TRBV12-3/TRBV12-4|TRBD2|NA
TGTGCCAGCAGGGGGGGACTAGCGGAGACCCAGTACTTC
CASRGGLAETQYF
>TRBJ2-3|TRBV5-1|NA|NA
TGCGCCAGCAGCTACGGTCTAACAGATACGCAGTATTTT
CASSYGLTDTQYF
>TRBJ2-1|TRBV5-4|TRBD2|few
TGTGCCAGCAGCTTGACTAGCGGGCGCTACAATGAGCAGTTCTTC
CASSLTSGRYNEQFF
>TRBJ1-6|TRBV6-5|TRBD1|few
TGTGCCAGCGACAGACAGGGGGATTCACCCCTCCACTTT
CASDRQGDSPLHF
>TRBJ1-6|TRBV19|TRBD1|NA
TGTGCCAGTAGTATGGAACAGGGGGCGCGGGGTAATTCACCCCTCCACTTT
CASSMEQGARGNSPLHF
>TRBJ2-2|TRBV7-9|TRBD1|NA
TGTGCCAGCAGGTCTGGACAGGGGCCGACCCGGGCCGGGGAGCTGTTTTTT
CASRSGQGPTRAGELFF
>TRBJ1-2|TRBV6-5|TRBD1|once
TGTGCCAGCAGTTACTTCCGGGACAGGGGGCGGGGTGGCTACACCTTC
CASSYFRDRGRGGYTF
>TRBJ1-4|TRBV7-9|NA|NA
TGTGCCAGCAGCGCCAGGGGAACTAATGAAAAACTGTTTTTT
CASSARGTNEKLFF
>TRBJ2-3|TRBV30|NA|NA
TGTGCCTGGAGTGTACTCGCAGATACGCAGTATTTT
CAWSVLADTQYF
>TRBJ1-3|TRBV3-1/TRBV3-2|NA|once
TGTGCCAGCAGCCAATGGGGTCGTGGGGACATAGGAAACACCATATATTTT
CASSQWGRGDIGNTIYF
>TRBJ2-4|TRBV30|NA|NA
TGTGCCTGGAGTGTACCGGCGGGGAACATTCAGTACTTC
CAWSVPAGNIQYF
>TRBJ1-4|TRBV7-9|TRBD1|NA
TGTGCCAGCAGCTTAGCGGCAGGGGGGTTTGAAAAACTGTTTTTT
CASSLAAGGFEKLFF
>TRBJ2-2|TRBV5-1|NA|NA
TGCGCCAGCAGAAAACAGGGGGGGCCGGACACCGGGGAGCTGTTTTTT
CASRKQGGPDTGELFF
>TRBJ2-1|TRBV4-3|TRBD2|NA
TGCGCCAGCAGCCAAGAATGGCGGGGGAGCTCCTACAATGAGCAGTTCTTC
CASSQEWRGSSYNEQFF
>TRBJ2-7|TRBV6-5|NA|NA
TGTGCCAGCAGACCCGGACAGTCCTACGAGCAGTACTTC
CASRPGQSYEQYF
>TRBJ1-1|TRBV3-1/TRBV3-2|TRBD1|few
TGTGCCAGCAGCTTAACAGGGGCTCAGGGCGAAGCTTTCTTT
CASSLTGAQGEAFF
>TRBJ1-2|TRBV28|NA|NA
TGTGCCAGCAGTCTGAGCTATGGCTACACCTTC
CASSLSYGYTF
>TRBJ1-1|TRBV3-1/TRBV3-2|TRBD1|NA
TGTGCCAGCAGCTGGAACAGGGGCGTCACTGAAGCTTTCTTT
CASSWNRGVTEAFF
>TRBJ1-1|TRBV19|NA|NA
TGTGCCAGTATGCGCGGTTCTGAAGCTTTCTTT
CASMRGSEAFF
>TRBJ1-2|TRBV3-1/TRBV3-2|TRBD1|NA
TGTGCCAGCAGCCAAGATGGGACAGGGGAAAACTATGGCTACACCTTC
CASSQDGTGENYGYTF
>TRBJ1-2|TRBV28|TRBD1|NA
TGTGCCAGCAGTACGGGGGACAGGGGCCATCCCCTCTTC
CASSTGDRGHPLF
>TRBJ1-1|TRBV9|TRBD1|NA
TGTGCCAGCAGCGTAGGCTCCGGACAGGTGAACACTGAAGCTTTCTTT
CASSVGSGQVNTEAFF
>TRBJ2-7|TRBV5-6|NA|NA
TGTGCCAGCAGCTTCGGGACTGGATACGAGCAGTACTTC
CASSFGTGYEQYF
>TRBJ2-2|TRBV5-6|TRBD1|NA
TGTGCCAGCAGCCCCCGGCCGGGACAGGGGGACACCGGGGAGCTGTTTTTT
CASSPRPGQGDTGELFF
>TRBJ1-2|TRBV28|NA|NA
TGTGCCAGCAGTTTTCAACCGCACGGTGGCTACACCTTC
CASSFQPHGGYTF
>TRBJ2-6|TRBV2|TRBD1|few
TGTGCCAGCAGCTTCCTCCGGGACAGGGGCGTATCTGGGGCCAACGTCCTGACTTTC
CASSFLRDRGVSGANVLTF
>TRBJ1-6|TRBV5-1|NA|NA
TGCGCCAGCAGCTTGGCGGTGAATTTCGGGGATTCACCCCTCCACTTT
CASSLAVNFGDSPLHF
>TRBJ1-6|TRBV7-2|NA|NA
TGTGCCAGCAGCTTAGCGTCACAGGCGGCCCTCCACTTT
CASSLASQAALHF
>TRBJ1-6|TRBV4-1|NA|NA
TGCGCCAGCAGCCAAGATGGCGGCGGATTAAATTCACCCCTCCACTTT
CASSQDGGGLNSPLHF
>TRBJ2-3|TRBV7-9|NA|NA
TGTGCCAGCAGCACGGGACTCACTACAGATACGCAGTATTTT
CASSTGLTTDTQYF
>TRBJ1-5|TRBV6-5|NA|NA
TGTGCCAGCAGGAAAAACGGGGGTGAGCCCCAGCATTTT
CASRKNGGEPQHF
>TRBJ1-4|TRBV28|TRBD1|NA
TGTGCCAGCAGTTTATGGGGGACAGGGGGACCTAATGAAAAACTGTTTTTT
CASSLWGTGGPNEKLFF